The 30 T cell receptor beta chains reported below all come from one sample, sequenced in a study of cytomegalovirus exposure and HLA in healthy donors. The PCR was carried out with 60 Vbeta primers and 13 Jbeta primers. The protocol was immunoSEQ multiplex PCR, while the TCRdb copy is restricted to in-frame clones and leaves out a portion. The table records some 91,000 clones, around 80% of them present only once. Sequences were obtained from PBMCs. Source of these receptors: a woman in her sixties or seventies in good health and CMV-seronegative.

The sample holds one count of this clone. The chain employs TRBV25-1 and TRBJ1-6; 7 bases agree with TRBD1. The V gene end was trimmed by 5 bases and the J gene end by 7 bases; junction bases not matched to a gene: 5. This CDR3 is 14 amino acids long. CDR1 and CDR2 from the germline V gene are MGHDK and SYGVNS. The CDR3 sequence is CASSPRGGNSPLHF. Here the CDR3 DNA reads TGTGCCAGCAGTCCAAGAGGGGGCAATTCACCCCTCCACTTT.

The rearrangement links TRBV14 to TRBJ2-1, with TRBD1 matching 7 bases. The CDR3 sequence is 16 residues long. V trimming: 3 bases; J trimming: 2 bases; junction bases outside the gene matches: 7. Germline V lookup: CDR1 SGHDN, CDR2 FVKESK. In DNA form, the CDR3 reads TGTGCCAGCAGCCAGTTACAGGGGTCTCCCTACAATGAGCAGTTCTTC. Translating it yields CASSQLQGSPYNEQFF.

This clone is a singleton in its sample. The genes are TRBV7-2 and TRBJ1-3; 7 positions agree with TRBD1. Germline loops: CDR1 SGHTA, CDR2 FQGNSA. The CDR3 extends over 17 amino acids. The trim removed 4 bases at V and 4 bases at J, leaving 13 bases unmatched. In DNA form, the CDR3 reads TGTGCCAGCAGCTCAAATTGGGCTTTCAGGGGGGGAAACACCATATATTTT. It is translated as CASSSNWAFRGGNTIYF.

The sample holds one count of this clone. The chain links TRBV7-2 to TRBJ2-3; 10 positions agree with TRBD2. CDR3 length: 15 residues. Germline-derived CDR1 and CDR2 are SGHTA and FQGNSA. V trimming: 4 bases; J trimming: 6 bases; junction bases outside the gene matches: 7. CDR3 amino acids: CASSWSGGAPDTQYF. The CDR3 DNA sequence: TGTGCCAGCAGCTGGAGCGGGGGGGCCCCTGATACGCAGTATTTT. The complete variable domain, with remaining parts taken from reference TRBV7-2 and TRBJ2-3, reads GAGVSQSPSNKVTEKGKDVELRCDPISGHTALYWYRQSLGQGLEFLIYFQGNSAPDKSGLPSDRFSAERTGGSVSTLTIQRTQQEDSAVYLCASSWSGGAPDTQYFGPGTRLTVL.

The DNA of the CDR3 is TGTGCCAGCAGTGCCCGGGACAGTGGGAGCACTGAAGCTTTCTTT. Its protein is CASSARDSGSTEAFF. V usage is TRBV6-1 and J usage is TRBJ1-1, with 7 bases matching TRBD1. V gave up 4 bases and J gave up 4 bases; unmatched junction bases: 9. Germline CDR1 is MNHNS and CDR2 is SASEGT. This CDR3 spans 15 amino acids.

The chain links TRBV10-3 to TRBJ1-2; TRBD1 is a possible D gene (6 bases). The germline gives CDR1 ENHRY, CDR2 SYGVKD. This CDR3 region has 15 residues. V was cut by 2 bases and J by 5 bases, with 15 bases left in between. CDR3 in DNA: TGTGCCATCAGTGAGGAGGCAGGGGTAGCGTATGGCTACACCTTC. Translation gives CAISEEAGVAYGYTF.

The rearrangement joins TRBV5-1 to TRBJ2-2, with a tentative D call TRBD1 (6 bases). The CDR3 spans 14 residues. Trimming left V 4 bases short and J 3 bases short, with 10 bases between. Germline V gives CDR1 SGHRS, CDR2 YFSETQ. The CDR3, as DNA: TGCGCCAGCAGCCCACAGGGTCACACCGGGGAGCTGTTTTTT. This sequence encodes CASSPQGHTGELFF.

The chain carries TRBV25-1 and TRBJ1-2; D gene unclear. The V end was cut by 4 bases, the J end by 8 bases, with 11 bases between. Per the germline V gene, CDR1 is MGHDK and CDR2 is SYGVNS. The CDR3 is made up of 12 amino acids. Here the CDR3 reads CASSGGSGGYTF. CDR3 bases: TGTGCCAGCAGTGGTGGCAGCGGCGGCTACACCTTC.

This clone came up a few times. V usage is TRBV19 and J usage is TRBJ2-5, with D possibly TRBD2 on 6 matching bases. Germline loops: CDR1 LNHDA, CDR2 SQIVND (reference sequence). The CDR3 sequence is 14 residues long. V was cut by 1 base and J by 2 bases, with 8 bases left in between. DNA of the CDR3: TGTGCCAGTAGTATAGGGGGGGATCAAGAGACCCAGTACTTC. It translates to CASSIGGDQETQYF.

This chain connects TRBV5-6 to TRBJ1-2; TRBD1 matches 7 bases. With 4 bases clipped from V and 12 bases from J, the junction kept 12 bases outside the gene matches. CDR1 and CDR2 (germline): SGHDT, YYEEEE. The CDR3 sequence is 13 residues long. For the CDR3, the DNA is TGTGCCAGCAGCGCCGACAGGGTACAGTTGGACACCTTC. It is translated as CASSADRVQLDTF.

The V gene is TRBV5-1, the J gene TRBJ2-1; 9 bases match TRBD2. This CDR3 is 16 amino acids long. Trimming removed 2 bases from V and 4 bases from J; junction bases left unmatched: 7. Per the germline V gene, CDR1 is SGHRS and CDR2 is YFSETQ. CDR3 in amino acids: CASSLDQRGAYNEQFF. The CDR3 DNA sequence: TGCGCCAGCAGCTTAGACCAGCGGGGGGCGTACAATGAGCAGTTCTTC. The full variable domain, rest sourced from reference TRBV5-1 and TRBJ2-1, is KAGVTQTPRYLIKTRGQQVTLSCSPISGHRSVSWYQQTPGQGLQFLFEYFSETQRNKGNFPGRFSGRQFSNSRSEMNVSTLELGDSALYLCASSLDQRGAYNEQFFGPGTRLTVL.

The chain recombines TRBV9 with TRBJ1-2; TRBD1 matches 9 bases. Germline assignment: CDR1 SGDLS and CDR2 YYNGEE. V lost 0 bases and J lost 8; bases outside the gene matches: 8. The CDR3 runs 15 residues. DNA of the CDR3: TGTGCCAGCAGCGTAGGCACAGGGGGCGCGCGCGGCTACACCTTC. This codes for CASSVGTGGARGYTF.

Written as DNA, the CDR3 is TGTGCCAGCAGCCACGGACAGGGGGAAAACACCATATATTTT. Protein sequence: CASSHGQGENTIYF. This chain joins TRBV7-9 and TRBJ1-3; 10 bases agree with TRBD1. The CDR3 has 14 residues. Germline assignment: CDR1 SEHNR and CDR2 FQNEAQ (reference sequence). J gave up 6 bases and V 5 bases, and 4 bases lay outside the gene matches.

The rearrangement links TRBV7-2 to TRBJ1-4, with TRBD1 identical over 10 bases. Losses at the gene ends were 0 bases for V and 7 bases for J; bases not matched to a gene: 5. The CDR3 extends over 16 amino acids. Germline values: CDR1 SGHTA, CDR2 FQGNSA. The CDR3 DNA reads TGTGCCAGCAGCTTAGCCGTCGGGACAGGGGCTGAAAAACTGTTTTTT. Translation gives CASSLAVGTGAEKLFF.

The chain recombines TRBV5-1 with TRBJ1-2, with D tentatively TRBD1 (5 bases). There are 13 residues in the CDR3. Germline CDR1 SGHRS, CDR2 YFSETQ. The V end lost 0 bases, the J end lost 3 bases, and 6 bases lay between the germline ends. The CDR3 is CASSLVTDYGYTF. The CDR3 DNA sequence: TGCGCCAGCAGCTTGGTGACAGACTATGGCTACACCTTC.

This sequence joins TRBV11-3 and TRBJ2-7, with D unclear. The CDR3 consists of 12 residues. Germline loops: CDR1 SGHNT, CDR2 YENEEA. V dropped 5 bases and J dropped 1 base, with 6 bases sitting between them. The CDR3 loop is CASSLRSYEQYF. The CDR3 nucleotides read TGTGCCAGCAGCCTGAGATCCTACGAGCAGTACTTC.

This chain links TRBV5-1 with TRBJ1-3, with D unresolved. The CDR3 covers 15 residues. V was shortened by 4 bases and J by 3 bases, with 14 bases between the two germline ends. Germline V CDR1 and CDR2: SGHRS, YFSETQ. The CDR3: CASSLGREIGNTIYF. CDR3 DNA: TGCGCCAGCAGCCTCGGACGGGAGATTGGAAACACCATATATTTT.

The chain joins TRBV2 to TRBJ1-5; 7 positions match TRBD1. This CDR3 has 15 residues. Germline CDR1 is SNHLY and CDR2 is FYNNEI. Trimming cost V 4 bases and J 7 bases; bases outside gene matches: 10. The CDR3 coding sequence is TGTGCCAGCAGTGGACCGGACAGGCAGTGGCAGCCCCAGCATTTT. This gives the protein CASSGPDRQWQPQHF.

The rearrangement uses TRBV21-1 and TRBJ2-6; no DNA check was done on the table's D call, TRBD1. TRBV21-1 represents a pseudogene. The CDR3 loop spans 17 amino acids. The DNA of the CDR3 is TGTGCCAGCAGTCCCCCAGGTGGGTCGGCTGGGGCCAACGTCCTGACTTTC. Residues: CASSPPGGSAGANVLTF.

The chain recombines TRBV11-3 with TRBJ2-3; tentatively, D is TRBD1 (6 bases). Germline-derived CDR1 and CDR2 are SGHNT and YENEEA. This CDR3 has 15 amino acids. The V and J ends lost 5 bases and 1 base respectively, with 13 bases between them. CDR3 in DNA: TGTGCCAGCAGCGCCAGGGGTACTGGCACAGATACGCAGTATTTT. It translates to CASSARGTGTDTQYF.

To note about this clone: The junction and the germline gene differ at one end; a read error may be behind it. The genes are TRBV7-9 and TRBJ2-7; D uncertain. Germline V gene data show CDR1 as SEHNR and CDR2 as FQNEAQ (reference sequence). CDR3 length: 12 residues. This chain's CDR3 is CSSSLVVYEQYF. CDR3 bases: TGTTCCAGCAGCTTAGTCGTCTACGAGCAGTACTTC.

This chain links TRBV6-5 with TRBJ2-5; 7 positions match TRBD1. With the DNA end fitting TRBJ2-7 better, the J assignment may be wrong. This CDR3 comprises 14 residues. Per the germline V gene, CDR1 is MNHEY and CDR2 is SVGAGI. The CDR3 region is CASRRTQQGYEQYF. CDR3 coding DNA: TGTGCCAGCAGGCGTACACAACAGGGGTACGAGCAGTACTTC.

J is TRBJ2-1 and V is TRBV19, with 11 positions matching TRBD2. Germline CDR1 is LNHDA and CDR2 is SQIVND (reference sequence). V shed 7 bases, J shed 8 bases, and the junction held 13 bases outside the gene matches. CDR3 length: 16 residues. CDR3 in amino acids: CASTYSSGGKQDEQFF. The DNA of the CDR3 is TGTGCCAGTACCTATTCTAGCGGGGGGAAACAGGATGAGCAGTTCTTC.

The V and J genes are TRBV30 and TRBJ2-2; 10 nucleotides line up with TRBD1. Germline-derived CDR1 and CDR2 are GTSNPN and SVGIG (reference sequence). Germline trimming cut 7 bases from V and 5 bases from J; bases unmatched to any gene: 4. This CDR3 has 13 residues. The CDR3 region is CASGGQGTGELFF. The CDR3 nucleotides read TGTGCCTCCGGGGGACAGGGGACCGGGGAGCTGTTTTTT.

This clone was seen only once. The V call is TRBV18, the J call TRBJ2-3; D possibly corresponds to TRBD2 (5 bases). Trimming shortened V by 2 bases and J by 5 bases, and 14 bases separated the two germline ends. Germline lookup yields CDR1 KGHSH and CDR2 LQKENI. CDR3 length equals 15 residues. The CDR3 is CASSPLGSGLDTQYF. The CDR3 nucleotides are TGTGCCAGCTCACCATTGGGGAGTGGTTTAGATACGCAGTATTTT. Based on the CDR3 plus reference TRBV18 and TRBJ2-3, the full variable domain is NAGVMQNPRHLVRRRGQEARLRCSPMKGHSHVYWYRQLPEEGLKFMVYLQKENIIDESGMPKERFSAEFPKEGPSILRIQQVVRGDSAAYFCASSPLGSGLDTQYFGPGTRLTVL.

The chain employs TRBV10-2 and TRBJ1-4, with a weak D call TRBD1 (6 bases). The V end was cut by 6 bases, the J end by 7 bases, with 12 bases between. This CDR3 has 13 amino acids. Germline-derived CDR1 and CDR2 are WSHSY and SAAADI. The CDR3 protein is CASRIDRSEKLFF. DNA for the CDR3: TGCGCCAGCAGAATAGACAGGTCTGAAAAACTGTTTTTT.

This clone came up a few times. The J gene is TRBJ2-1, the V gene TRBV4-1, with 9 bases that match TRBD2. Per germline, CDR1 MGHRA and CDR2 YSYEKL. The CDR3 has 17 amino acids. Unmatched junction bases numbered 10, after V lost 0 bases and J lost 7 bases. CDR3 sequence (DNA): TGCGCCAGCAGCCAAGATGAGGCGGGAGGGCCCCAGAATGAGCAGTTCTTC. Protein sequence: CASSQDEAGGPQNEQFF.

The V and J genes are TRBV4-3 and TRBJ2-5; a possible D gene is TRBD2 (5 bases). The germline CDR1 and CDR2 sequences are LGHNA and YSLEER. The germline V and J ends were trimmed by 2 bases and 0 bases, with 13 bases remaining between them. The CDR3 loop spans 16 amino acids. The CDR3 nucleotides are TGCGCCAGCAGCCAAAGGGTCGGGGATCACCAAGAGACCCAGTACTTC. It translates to CASSQRVGDHQETQYF.

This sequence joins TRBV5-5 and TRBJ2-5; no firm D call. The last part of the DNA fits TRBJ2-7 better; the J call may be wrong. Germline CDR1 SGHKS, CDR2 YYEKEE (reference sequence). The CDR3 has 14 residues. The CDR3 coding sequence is TGTGCCAGCAGCTTGGTGGCCGGGTCCTACGAGCAGTACTTC. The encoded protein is CASSLVAGSYEQYF.

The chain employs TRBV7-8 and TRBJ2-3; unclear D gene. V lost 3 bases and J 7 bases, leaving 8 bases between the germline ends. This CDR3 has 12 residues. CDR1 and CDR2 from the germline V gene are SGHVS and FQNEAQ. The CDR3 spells CASSFLFYTQYF. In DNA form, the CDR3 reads TGTGCCAGCAGCTTCTTATTCTATACGCAGTATTTT.